The next 30 T cell receptor beta chains were all read from a single sample in a study of technical replicates of blood from a few donors. The table came from immunoSEQ multiplex PCR; TCRdb's copy has only in-frame clones and leaves some out. The repertoire holds roughly 81,000 clones, with about 97% as singletons. Sequenced material: T cells isolated from PBMCs. The receptors shown here come from a human donor in good health.

The chain is built from TRBV23-1 and TRBJ2-1; 9 bases are shared with TRBD2. TRBV23-1 is identified as an open reading frame with a role that is uncertain. V lost 3 bases and J lost 9; bases outside the gene matches: 12. The CDR3 sequence is 16 residues long. The CDR3 DNA follows: TGCGCCAGCAGTCACCTTCGCGGGAGGGCCTTACCTGAGCAGTTCTTC. Translating it yields CASSHLRGRALPEQFF.

The rearrangement uses TRBV11-3 and TRBJ2-7, with 9 bases lining up with TRBD1. This CDR3 has 14 residues. The ends lost 3 bases at V and 6 bases at J; junction bases unmatched: 6. Germline assignment: CDR1 SGHNT and CDR2 YENEEA. CDR3 loop: CASSFGTGSIEQYF. CDR3 in DNA: TGTGCCAGCAGCTTTGGGACAGGGTCCATCGAGCAGTACTTC.

The chain joins TRBV28 to TRBJ2-3; 11 nucleotides match TRBD2. The germline V gene encodes CDR1 MDHEN and CDR2 SYDVKM. Trimming took 3 bases from V and 2 from J; bases not matched to a gene: 7. The CDR3 length is 17 residues. CDR3 sequence (DNA): TGTGCCAGCAGTTTCGGGCGACTAGCGGGGAACACAGATACGCAGTATTTT. Its protein product is CASSFGRLAGNTDTQYF. The full variable domain, in which reference TRBV28 and TRBJ2-3 provide the parts outside the CDR3, is DVKVTQSSRYLVKRTGEKVFLECVQDMDHENMFWYRQDPGLGLRLIYFSYDVKMKEKGDIPEGYSVSREKKERFSLILESASTNQTSMYLCASSFGRLAGNTDTQYFGPGTRLTVL.

The chain is built from TRBV4-1 and TRBJ1-2; weak D call: TRBD1 (6 bases). The length of the CDR3 is 16 residues. Trimming stripped 1 base from V and 6 bases from J, with 18 bases between. Germline V gene sequence: CDR1 MGHRA, CDR2 YSYEKL. CDR3 region: CASSQVRVTGLNGYTF. The CDR3 region has the DNA TGCGCCAGCAGCCAAGTCCGCGTGACAGGCCTCAATGGCTACACCTTC.

The chain has TRBV4-1 and TRBJ1-5; D unclear. CDR3 length: 15 residues. CDR1 and CDR2 (germline): MGHRA, YSYEKL. The V gene lost 1 base and the J gene lost 6 bases, with 13 bases spanning the gap. The CDR3 spells CASSQGTGLSQPQHF. CDR3 DNA sequence: TGCGCCAGCAGCCAAGGGACGGGGTTGAGTCAGCCCCAGCATTTT.

V and J are TRBV6-5 and TRBJ2-7; 8 nucleotides align to TRBD1. The CDR3 sequence is 16 residues long. The germline V gene has CDR1 MNHEY and CDR2 SVGAGI. V lost 0 bases to trimming and J lost 5 bases; unmatched junction nucleotides: 9. This CDR3 is CASSYSLTGASHEQYF. CDR3 sequence (DNA): TGTGCCAGCAGTTACTCCCTGACAGGGGCGAGTCACGAGCAGTACTTC.

The V call is TRBV7-8, the J call TRBJ2-1; 9 nucleotides match TRBD2. Trimming cost V 3 bases and J 4 bases; bases outside gene matches: 4. The CDR3 contains 15 residues. Germline V CDR1 and CDR2: SGHVS, FQNEAQ. CDR3: CASSFPSGRYNEQFF. CDR3 coding DNA: TGTGCCAGCAGCTTTCCCAGCGGGAGGTACAATGAGCAGTTCTTC.

J is TRBJ2-1 and V is TRBV7-7; TRBD2 matches at 10 bases. Germline V gives CDR1 SSHAT, CDR2 FNYEAQ (reference sequence). The CDR3 has 14 amino acids. The V gene end was trimmed by 1 base and the J gene end by 7 bases; junction bases not matched to a gene: 1. This CDR3 reads CASSLEAGGNEQFF. The CDR3, as DNA: TGTGCCAGCAGCTTAGAAGCGGGAGGGAATGAGCAGTTCTTC.

The chain joins TRBV12-5 to TRBJ2-7, with D tentatively TRBD2 (5 bases). Germline CDR1 reads LGHNT; CDR2 reads FRNRAP. This CDR3 region has 15 residues. V was pared by 0 bases and J by 3 bases, with 12 bases between. The CDR3 DNA reads as TGTGCTAGTGGTTTGGTACTTATCGGGGTCTACGAGCAGTACTTC. Translation: CASGLVLIGVYEQYF.

The chain links TRBV28 to TRBJ2-7; TRBD2 matches at 12 bases. The CDR3 covers 15 residues. In germline, CDR1 is MDHEN, CDR2 SYDVKM. V was clipped by 4 bases and J by 4 bases; unmatched bases: 5. The CDR3 reads CASSSTSGRRYEQYF. The CDR3 coding sequence is TGTGCCAGCAGTTCGACTAGCGGGAGAAGATACGAGCAGTACTTC.

CDR3 region: CASSPRIAGANVLTF. In DNA, the CDR3 is TGTGCCAGCAGTCCCCGTATTGCTGGGGCCAACGTCCTGACTTTC. The chain employs TRBV6-1 and TRBJ2-6; D gene ambiguous. Trimming cost V 5 bases and J 2 bases, with 10 bases left between them. The CDR3 length is 15 residues. Germline CDR1 and CDR2: MNHNS and SASEGT.

The rearrangement uses TRBV7-6 and TRBJ1-2, with 9 nucleotides matching TRBD1. J was trimmed by 7 bases and V by 1 base; bases with no gene match: 10. Germline CDR1 SGHVS, CDR2 FNYEAQ. The CDR3 spans 16 residues. The CDR3 reads CASSLESGTGSFGYTF. The CDR3 region has the DNA TGTGCCAGCAGCTTAGAATCCGGGACAGGGTCGTTTGGCTACACCTTC.

V and J are TRBV27 and TRBJ2-1; 9 bases align to TRBD2. The CDR3 contains 13 residues. V gave up 3 bases and J gave up 7 bases; unmatched junction bases: 1. Germline loops: CDR1 MNHEY, CDR2 SMNVEV (reference sequence). The CDR3 DNA reads as TGTGCCAGCAGTTTCCTAGCGGGAAATGAGCAGTTCTTC. This encodes CASSFLAGNEQFF.

V usage is TRBV10-1 and J usage is TRBJ1-1, with 9 nucleotides matching TRBD1. The CDR3 is 14 amino acids. CDR1 and CDR2 from the germline V gene are WNHNN and SYGVQD (reference sequence). The trim removed 2 bases at V and 7 bases at J, leaving 5 bases unmatched. CDR3 protein: CASSEGWTGDEAFF. DNA for the CDR3: TGCGCCAGCAGTGAGGGGTGGACAGGGGATGAAGCTTTCTTT.

The CDR3 bases are TGTGCCAGCAGCTTTAGCGGGACAGGCACAGATACGCAGTATTTT. Translation gives CASSFSGTGTDTQYF. The V gene is TRBV7-2, the J gene TRBJ2-3; D may be TRBD2 (8 bases). This CDR3 has 15 amino acids. Deletions cut 3 bases from V and 1 base from J, with 11 bases between. Germline V gives CDR1 SGHTA, CDR2 FQGNSA.

The chain recombines TRBV19 with TRBJ2-1, with TRBD2 identical over 10 bases. After removal of 3 bases from V and 11 bases from J, the junction contained 1 base not matched to a gene. Germline CDR1 and CDR2: LNHDA and SQIVND (reference sequence). The CDR3 sequence is 12 residues long. The CDR3 region is CASSISGRKQFF. As DNA, the CDR3 is TGTGCCAGTAGTATTAGCGGGAGGAAGCAGTTCTTC.

This chain's CDR3 is CASSLIQGDQPQHF. The CDR3 DNA reads TGTGCCAGCAGCTTAATACAGGGGGATCAGCCCCAGCATTTT. The J gene is TRBJ1-5, the V gene TRBV7-8; 8 nucleotides line up with TRBD1. Germline CDR1 is SGHVS and CDR2 is FQNEAQ. The CDR3 is 14 residues long. The J segment lost 5 bases and the V segment lost 2 bases, leaving 2 bases of the junction unmatched.

This clone appeared once. The chain combines TRBV5-4 with TRBJ1-4, with D hard to call. Germline V gene sequence: CDR1 SGHNT, CDR2 YYREEE (reference sequence). Trimming removed 5 bases at V and 0 bases at J, with 8 bases between. There are 14 residues in the CDR3. In DNA form, the CDR3 reads TGTGCCAGCAGTAGATATGCAACTAATGAAAAACTGTTTTTT. This codes for CASSRYATNEKLFF.

The chain is built from TRBV6-5 and TRBJ1-1; D ambiguous. V was cut by 6 bases and J by 3 bases, with 8 bases left in between. CDR3 length: 12 amino acids. Germline values: CDR1 MNHEY, CDR2 SVGAGI. In DNA form, the CDR3 reads TGTGCCAGCAGCACGGGGTACACTGAAGCTTTCTTT. Translated: CASSTGYTEAFF.

The chain uses TRBV5-4 and TRBJ2-1; no clear D gene. This CDR3 spans 12 amino acids. The germline V and J ends were trimmed by 3 bases and 7 bases, with 8 bases remaining between them. CDR1 and CDR2 (germline): SGHNT, YYREEE (reference sequence). The CDR3 DNA is TGTGCCAGCAGCTCCCTCGGGAATGAGCAGTTCTTC. Translating gives CASSSLGNEQFF.

The V call is TRBV4-1, the J call TRBJ2-7, with 7 bases aligning to TRBD2. The length of the CDR3 is 15 residues. The V gene end was trimmed by 0 bases and the J gene end by 2 bases; junction bases not matched to a gene: 4. The germline gives CDR1 MGHRA, CDR2 YSYEKL. DNA of the CDR3: TGCGCCAGCAGCCAAGATGCCCGGGGGGCCTACGAGCAGTACTTC. Amino acid sequence: CASSQDARGAYEQYF.

The chain combines TRBV7-2 with TRBJ2-1; 11 positions agree with TRBD2. V lost 3 bases to trimming and J lost 5 bases; unmatched junction nucleotides: 3. The V gene's germline CDR1 is SGHTA and CDR2 FQGNSA. This CDR3 has 15 amino acids. This chain's CDR3 is CASSFLAGGHNEQFF. DNA for the CDR3: TGTGCCAGCAGCTTCCTAGCGGGAGGACACAATGAGCAGTTCTTC.

The chain joins TRBV6-1 to TRBJ1-1; D may be TRBD1 (6 bases). The V gene's germline CDR1 is MNHNS and CDR2 SASEGT. Trimming left V 6 bases short and J 1 base short, with 9 bases between. The CDR3 covers 13 residues. The CDR3 region is CASRETGNTEAFF. CDR3 coding DNA: TGTGCCAGCAGGGAGACAGGGAACACTGAAGCTTTCTTT.

This CDR3 is CASSLVGQYGYTF. The DNA for the CDR3 is TGTGCCAGCAGCTTAGTGGGACAGTATGGCTACACCTTC. V and J are TRBV7-9 and TRBJ1-2; 7 positions agree with TRBD1. Trimming at V came to 1 base and at J to 5 bases, leaving 1 base not matched to a gene. CDR3 size: 13 residues. Germline V gene lookup returns CDR1 SEHNR and CDR2 FQNEAQ (reference sequence).

The chain is built from TRBV29-1 and TRBJ1-2, with TRBD1 identical over 9 bases. J lost 6 bases, V lost 4 bases, and 15 bases had no gene match. This CDR3 has 16 amino acids. Germline CDR1 is SQVTM and CDR2 is ANQGSEA. Here the CDR3 reads CSVVGTGPHRKNGYTF. In nucleotides, the CDR3 is TGCAGCGTTGTAGGGACAGGGCCTCACAGAAAGAATGGCTACACCTTC. Looking up the rest from reference TRBV29-1 and TRBJ1-2 gives the full variable domain: SAVISQKPSRDICQRGTSLTIQCQVDSQVTMMFWYRQQPGQSLTLIATANQGSEATYESGFVIDKFPISRPNLTFSTLTVSNMSPEDSSIYLCSVVGTGPHRKNGYTFGSGTRLTVV.

This chain uses TRBV7-6 with TRBJ2-1; 10 bases are shared with TRBD2. V lost 4 bases, J lost 5 bases, and 8 bases stayed unmatched. The CDR3 has 16 residues. CDR1 and CDR2 (germline): SGHVS, FNYEAQ. CDR3 sequence reads: CASSSVTSGIHNEQFF. The CDR3 nucleotides are TGTGCCAGCAGCTCCGTCACTAGCGGGATCCACAATGAGCAGTTCTTC.

V and J are TRBV28 and TRBJ2-5, with D possibly TRBD2 on 6 matching bases. The CDR3 has 14 amino acids. V was pared by 0 bases and J by 4 bases, with 9 bases between. Germline assignment: CDR1 MDHEN and CDR2 SYDVKM. The CDR3 coding sequence is TGTGCCAGCAGTTTATGGACAGCGGGAGAGACCCAGTACTTC. Translated, it gives CASSLWTAGETQYF. Full variable domain (remainder filled in from reference TRBV28 and TRBJ2-5): DVKVTQSSRYLVKRTGEKVFLECVQDMDHENMFWYRQDPGLGLRLIYFSYDVKMKEKGDIPEGYSVSREKKERFSLILESASTNQTSMYLCASSLWTAGETQYFGPGTRLLVL.

The chain couples TRBV4-1 to TRBJ2-7; no clear D gene. Germline V CDR1 and CDR2: MGHRA, YSYEKL. The CDR3 contains 14 residues. V dropped 2 bases and J dropped 3 bases, with 11 bases sitting between them. CDR3 sequence reads: CASSQPGRRYEQYF. The CDR3 region has the DNA TGCGCCAGCAGCCAACCTGGCAGGCGCTACGAGCAGTACTTC.

Here the CDR3 reads CASTFGDNYGYTF. The CDR3 DNA sequence: TGTGCCAGCACCTTCGGAGACAACTATGGCTACACCTTC. The chain carries TRBV6-5 and TRBJ1-2; no clear D gene. CDR3 size: 13 residues. Germline lookup yields CDR1 MNHEY and CDR2 SVGAGI. With 7 bases removed from V and 2 bases from J, the gap between germline ends came to 11 bases.

V gene TRBV6-5 combines with J gene TRBJ2-7, with D perhaps TRBD2 (6 bases). CDR1 is MNHEY and CDR2 is SVGAGI in the germline V gene. There are 15 residues in the CDR3. V shed 5 bases and J shed 5 bases, with 19 bases lying between them. The CDR3 DNA is TGTGCCAGCAGTAGAAGGCTGGTGGGAGGCAACGAGCAGTACTTC. Translation: CASSRRLVGGNEQYF.